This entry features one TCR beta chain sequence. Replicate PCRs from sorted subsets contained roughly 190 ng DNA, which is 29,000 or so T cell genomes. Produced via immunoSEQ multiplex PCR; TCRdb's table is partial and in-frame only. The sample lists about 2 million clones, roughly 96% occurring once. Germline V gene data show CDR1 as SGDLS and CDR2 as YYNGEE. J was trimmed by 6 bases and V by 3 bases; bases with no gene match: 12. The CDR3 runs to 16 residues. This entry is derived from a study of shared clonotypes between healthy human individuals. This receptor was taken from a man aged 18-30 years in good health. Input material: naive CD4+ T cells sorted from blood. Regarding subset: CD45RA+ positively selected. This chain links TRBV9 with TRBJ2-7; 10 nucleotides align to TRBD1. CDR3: CASSAVPGTGVGEQYF. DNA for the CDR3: TGTGCCAGCAGCGCCGTCCCCGGGACAGGGGTGGGCGAGCAGTACTTC.